Included here is one T cell receptor beta chain sequence, with context. Its target is not known. This specimen belongs to a study of breast tumors, draining lymph nodes, adjacent tissues. Whole-study findings and limits: Tumor and nontumor repertoires were significantly more similar in luminal-like than in basal-like breast cancer. Tumor TCR diversity was below lymph nodes but above nontumor tissue. Data fit most tumor T cells coming from lymph node, expanding in tumor.

The lymph nodes were axillary draining lymph nodes from breast cancer patients. MiXCR, applied by TCRdb to the multiplex PCR reads, yields one record per CDR3 protein. The sample gives 150,000 to 200,000 distinct CDR3 sequences, approximately 30% of which show up once; over 3.5% is in the top ten. The V and J ends lost 4 bases and 8 bases respectively, with 9 bases between them. The CDR3 loop spans 13 amino acids. In germline, CDR1 is MRHNA, CDR2 SNTAGT. The TCR originated in a female donor with breast cancer. Some clones in this sample may be carry-over from other donors' samples. Specimen: axillary lymph node tissue. The chain employs TRBV6-4 and TRBJ1-6; D is ambiguous. In DNA, the CDR3 is TGTGCCAGCAGTGTTTATGTAGATTCACCCCTCCACTTT. Encoded protein: CASSVYVDSPLHF.